Below, 4 T cell receptor beta chains from the same sample are listed, as sequenced in a study of blood T cell repertoires in COVID-19. Profiled with immunoSEQ multiplex PCR; TCRdb holds only in-frame clones, not every one. This sample has 300,000 to 350,000 clones, with around nine tenths found just once. Sequencing input: peripheral blood. The receptors stem from a young woman with COVID-19, enrolled during active disease.

This chain's CDR3 is CASSVQGRVGTDTQYF. DNA of the CDR3: TGTGCCAGCAGCGTACAGGGCAGGGTCGGCACAGATACGCAGTATTTT. The chain recombines TRBV5-8 with TRBJ2-3; the D gene is possibly TRBD1 (6 bases). V was pared by 4 bases and J by 1 base, with 16 bases between. The CDR3 is 16 amino acids. CDR1 is SGHTS and CDR2 is YDEGEE in the germline V gene. The full variable domain, in which reference TRBV5-8 and TRBJ2-3 provide the parts outside the CDR3, is EAGVTQSPTHLIKTRGQQATLRCSPISGHTSVYWYQQALGLGLQFLLWYDEGEERNRGNFPPRFSGRQFPNYSSELNVNALELEDSALYLCASSVQGRVGTDTQYFGPGTRLTVL.

The count of this clone is one. This chain links TRBV27 with TRBJ2-5; possible D gene TRBD2, 5 bases. CDR1 is MNHEY and CDR2 is SMNVEV in the germline V gene (reference sequence). V was clipped by 8 bases and J by 3 bases, with 16 bases between them. This CDR3 has 14 amino acids. DNA of the CDR3: TGTGCCAGCCGGTCACATTCCGGGGAAGAGACCCAGTACTTC. This codes for CASRSHSGEETQYF.

This sequence joins TRBV5-1 and TRBJ2-1; no clear D gene. The CDR3 is made up of 13 amino acids. The ends were cut back, 6 bases at V and 6 bases at J, with 13 bases in the middle. Per germline, CDR1 SGHRS and CDR2 YFSETQ. CDR3 loop: CASTFEVGNEQFF. The CDR3 DNA is TGCGCCAGCACCTTTGAGGTGGGCAATGAGCAGTTCTTC.

The chain links TRBV9 to TRBJ2-3; TRBD2 is a possible D gene (6 bases). The CDR3 consists of 14 residues. Germline CDR1 and CDR2: SGDLS and YYNGEE. V was clipped by 0 bases and J by 6 bases, with 11 bases between them. The CDR3 sequence is CASSVEGGVDTQYF. DNA of the CDR3: TGTGCCAGCAGCGTAGAGGGAGGTGTCGATACGCAGTATTTT.